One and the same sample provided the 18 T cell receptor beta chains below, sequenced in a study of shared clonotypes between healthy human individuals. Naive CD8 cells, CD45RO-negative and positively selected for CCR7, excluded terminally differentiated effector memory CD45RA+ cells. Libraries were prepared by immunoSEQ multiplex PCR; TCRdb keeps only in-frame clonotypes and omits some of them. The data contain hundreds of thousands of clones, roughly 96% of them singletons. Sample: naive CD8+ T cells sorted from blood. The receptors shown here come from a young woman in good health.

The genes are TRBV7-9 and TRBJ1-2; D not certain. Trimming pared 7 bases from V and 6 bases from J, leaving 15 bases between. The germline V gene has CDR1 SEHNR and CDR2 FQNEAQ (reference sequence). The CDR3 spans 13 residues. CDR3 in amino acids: CASTGRTMDGYTF. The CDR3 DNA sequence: TGTGCCAGCACAGGAAGAACCATGGATGGCTACACCTTC. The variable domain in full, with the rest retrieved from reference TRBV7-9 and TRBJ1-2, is DTGVSQNPRHKITKRGQNVTFRCDPISEHNRLYWYRQTLGQGPEFLTYFQNEAQLEKSRLLSDRFSAERPKGSFSTLEIQRTEQGDSAMYLCASTGRTMDGYTFGSGTRLTVV.

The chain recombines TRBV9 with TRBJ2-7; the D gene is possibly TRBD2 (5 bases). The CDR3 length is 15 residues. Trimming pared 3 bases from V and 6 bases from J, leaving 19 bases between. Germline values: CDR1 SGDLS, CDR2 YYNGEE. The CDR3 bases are TGTGCCAGCAGCGGACCTAACAGCGGTCCCGGCGAGCAGTACTTC. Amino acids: CASSGPNSGPGEQYF. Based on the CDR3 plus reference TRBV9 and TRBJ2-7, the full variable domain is DSGVTQTPKHLITATGQRVTLRCSPRSGDLSVYWYQQSLDQGLQFLIQYYNGEERAKGNILERFSAQQFPDLHSELNLSSLELGDSALYFCASSGPNSGPGEQYFGPGTRLTVT.

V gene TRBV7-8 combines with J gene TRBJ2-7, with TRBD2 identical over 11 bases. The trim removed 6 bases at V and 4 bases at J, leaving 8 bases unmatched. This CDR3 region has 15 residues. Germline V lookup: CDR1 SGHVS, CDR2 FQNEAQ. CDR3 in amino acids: CASSPETSGTYEQYF. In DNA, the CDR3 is TGTGCCAGCAGTCCGGAGACTAGCGGGACGTACGAGCAGTACTTC.

The CDR3: CASSPQGLPDEQYF. The DNA for the CDR3 is TGTGCCAGCAGTCCTCAGGGGTTACCAGACGAGCAGTACTTC. This chain joins TRBV28 and TRBJ2-7, with D maybe TRBD1 (6 bases). Germline values: CDR1 MDHEN, CDR2 SYDVKM. The CDR3 is 14 residues long. Trimming removed 5 bases at V and 5 bases at J, with 16 bases between.

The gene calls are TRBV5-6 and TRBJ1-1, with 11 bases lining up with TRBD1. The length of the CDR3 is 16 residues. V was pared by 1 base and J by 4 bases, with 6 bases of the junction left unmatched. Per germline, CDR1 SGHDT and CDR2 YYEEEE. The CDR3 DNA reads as TGTGCCAGCAGCTTGTGGACAGGGGGCGCGGGCACTGAAGCTTTCTTT. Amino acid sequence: CASSLWTGGAGTEAFF.

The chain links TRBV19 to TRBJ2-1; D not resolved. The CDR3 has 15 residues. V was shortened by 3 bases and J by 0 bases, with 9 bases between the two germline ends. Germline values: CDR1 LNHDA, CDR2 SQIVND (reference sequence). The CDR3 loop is CASSISDSSYNEQFF. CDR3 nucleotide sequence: TGTGCCAGTAGTATCTCGGATAGCTCCTACAATGAGCAGTTCTTC.

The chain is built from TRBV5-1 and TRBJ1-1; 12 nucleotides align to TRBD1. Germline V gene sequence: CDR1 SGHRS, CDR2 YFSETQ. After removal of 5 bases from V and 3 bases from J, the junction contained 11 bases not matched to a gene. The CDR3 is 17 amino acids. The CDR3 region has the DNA TGCGCCAGCAGGCTGGATTGGGGACAGGGGGCTTACACTGAAGCTTTCTTT. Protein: CASRLDWGQGAYTEAFF.

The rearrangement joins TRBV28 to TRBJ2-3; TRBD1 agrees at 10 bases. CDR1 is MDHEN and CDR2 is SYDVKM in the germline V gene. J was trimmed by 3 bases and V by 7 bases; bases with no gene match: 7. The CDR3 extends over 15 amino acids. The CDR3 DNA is TGTGCCAGCATAGGGACGGGACAGGGGACAGATACGCAGTATTTT. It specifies CASIGTGQGTDTQYF.

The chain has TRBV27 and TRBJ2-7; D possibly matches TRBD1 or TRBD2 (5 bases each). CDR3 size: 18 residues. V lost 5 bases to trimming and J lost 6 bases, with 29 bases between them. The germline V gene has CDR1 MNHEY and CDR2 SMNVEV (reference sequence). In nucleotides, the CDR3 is TGTGCCAGCAGTAGAATGGGACCCCTTGGTGCGTTCGGGTTCGAGCAGTACTTC. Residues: CASSRMGPLGAFGFEQYF.

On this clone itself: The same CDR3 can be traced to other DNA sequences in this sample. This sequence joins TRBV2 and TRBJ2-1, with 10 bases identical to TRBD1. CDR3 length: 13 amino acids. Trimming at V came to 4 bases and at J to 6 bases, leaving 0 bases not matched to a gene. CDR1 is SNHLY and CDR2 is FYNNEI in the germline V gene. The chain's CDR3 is CASSGDRGNEQFF. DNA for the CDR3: TGTGCCAGCAGTGGGGACAGGGGCAATGAGCAGTTCTTC.

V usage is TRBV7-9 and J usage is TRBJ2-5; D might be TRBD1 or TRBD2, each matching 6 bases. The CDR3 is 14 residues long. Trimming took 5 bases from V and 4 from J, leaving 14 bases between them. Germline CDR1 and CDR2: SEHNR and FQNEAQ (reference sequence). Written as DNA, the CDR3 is TGTGCCAGCAGCCTAGTCGGGGGCGCAGAGACCCAGTACTTC. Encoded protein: CASSLVGGAETQYF.

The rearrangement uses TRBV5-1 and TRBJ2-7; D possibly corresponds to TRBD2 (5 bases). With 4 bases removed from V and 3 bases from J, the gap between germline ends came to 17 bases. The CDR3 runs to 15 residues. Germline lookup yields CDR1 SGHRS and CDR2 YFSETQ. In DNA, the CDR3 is TGCGCCAGCAGCCTGCGGGCTACGCCTGGCTACGAGCAGTACTTC. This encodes CASSLRATPGYEQYF.

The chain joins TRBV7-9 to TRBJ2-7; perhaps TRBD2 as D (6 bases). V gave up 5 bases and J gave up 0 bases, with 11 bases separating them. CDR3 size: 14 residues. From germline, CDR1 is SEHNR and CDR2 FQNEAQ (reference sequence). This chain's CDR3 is CASSPGTSSYEQYF. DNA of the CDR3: TGTGCCAGCAGCCCCGGGACTTCCTCCTACGAGCAGTACTTC.

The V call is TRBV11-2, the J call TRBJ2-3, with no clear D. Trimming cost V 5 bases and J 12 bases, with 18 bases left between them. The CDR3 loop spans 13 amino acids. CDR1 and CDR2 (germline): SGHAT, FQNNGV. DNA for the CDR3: TGTGCCAGCAGCACCCCACGATCGTACGAACAGTATTTT. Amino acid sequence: CASSTPRSYEQYF. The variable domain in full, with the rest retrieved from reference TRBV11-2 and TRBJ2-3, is EAGVAQSPRYKIIEKRQSVAFWCNPISGHATLYWYQQILGQGPKLLIQFQNNGVVDDSQLPKDRFSAERLKGVDSTLKIQPAKLEDSAVYLCASSTPRSYEQYFGPGTRLTVL.

CDR3 in DNA: TGTGCCAGCTCGGGACTAGCGGAGATCGGGGATACGCAGTATTTT. This translates into CASSGLAEIGDTQYF. This chain joins TRBV7-3 and TRBJ2-3; 11 positions match TRBD2. Germline V lookup: CDR1 SGHTA, CDR2 FQGTGA. V dropped 8 bases and J dropped 6; count of bases not matched to a gene: 10. The CDR3 contains 15 residues.

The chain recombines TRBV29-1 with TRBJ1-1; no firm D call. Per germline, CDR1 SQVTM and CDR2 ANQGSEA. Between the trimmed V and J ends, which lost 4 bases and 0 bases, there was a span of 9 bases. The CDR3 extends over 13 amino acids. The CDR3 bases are TGCAGCGTTGTTTGGGGAATGAACACTGAAGCTTTCTTT. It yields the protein CSVVWGMNTEAFF.

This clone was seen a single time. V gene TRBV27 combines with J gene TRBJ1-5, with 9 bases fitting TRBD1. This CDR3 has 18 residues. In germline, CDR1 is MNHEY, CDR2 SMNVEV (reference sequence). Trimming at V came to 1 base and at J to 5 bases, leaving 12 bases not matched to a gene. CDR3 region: CASSLLGGTGKGYQPQHF. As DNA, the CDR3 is TGTGCCAGCAGTTTATTAGGTGGGACAGGGAAGGGGTATCAGCCCCAGCATTTT.

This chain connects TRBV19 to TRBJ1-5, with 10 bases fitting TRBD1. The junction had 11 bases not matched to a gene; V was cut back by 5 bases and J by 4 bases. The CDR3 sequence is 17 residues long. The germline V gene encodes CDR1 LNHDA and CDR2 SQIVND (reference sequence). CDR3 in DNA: TGTGCCAGTAGTCCGCCCGGGACAGGGGAACCTAATCAGCCCCAGCATTTT. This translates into CASSPPGTGEPNQPQHF. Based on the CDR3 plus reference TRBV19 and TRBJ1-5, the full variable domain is DGGITQSPKYLFRKEGQNVTLSCEQNLNHDAMYWYRQDPGQGLRLIYYSQIVNDFQKGDIAEGYSVSREKKESFPLTVTSAQKNPTAFYLCASSPPGTGEPNQPQHFGDGTRLSIL.